The 20 T cell receptor beta chains below were found in one sample sequenced in a study of blood T cell repertoires in COVID-19. Method: immunoSEQ multiplex PCR; TCRdb's copy keeps in-frame clones and lacks some. The sample holds some 430,000 clones, about nine tenths seen once. Input material: PBMCs or T cells enriched from blood (not recorded which). All receptors derive from a man between 18 and 29 years old who had recovered from COVID-19.

The rearrangement links TRBV19 to TRBJ1-4; TRBD1 might be the D (5 bases). V was trimmed by 9 bases and J by 6 bases, leaving 14 bases between them. The CDR3 runs 13 residues. Germline lookup yields CDR1 LNHDA and CDR2 SQIVND (reference sequence). CDR3 in amino acids: CASQNLGDEKLFF. CDR3 nucleotides: TGTGCCAGCCAAAACCTAGGGGATGAAAAACTGTTTTTT.

The rearrangement links TRBV30 to TRBJ1-1; 9 bases are shared with TRBD1. CDR1 GTSNPN and CDR2 SVGIG come from the germline V gene (reference sequence). Losses at the gene ends were 4 bases for V and 3 bases for J; bases not matched to a gene: 3. CDR3 size: 13 residues. The CDR3 sequence is CAWKRDRDTEAFF. The CDR3 DNA follows: TGTGCCTGGAAAAGGGACAGGGACACTGAAGCTTTCTTT.

The chain carries TRBV20-1 and TRBJ1-2; D unresolved. Germline V CDR1 and CDR2: DFQATT, SNEGSKA (reference sequence). This CDR3 is 12 amino acids long. Trimming removed 3 bases from V and 3 bases from J, with 8 bases in between. The CDR3 loop reads CSASGEDYGYTF. In nucleotides, the CDR3 is TGCAGTGCTAGTGGAGAAGACTATGGCTACACCTTC.

For the CDR3, the DNA is TGTGCCAGCTCACAGGGGGCCTTAGGCCCTGAAGCTTTCTTT. Its protein product is CASSQGALGPEAFF. This sequence joins TRBV18 and TRBJ1-1; 7 bases align to TRBD1. V lost 4 bases, J lost 6 bases, and 8 bases stayed unmatched. This CDR3 is 14 amino acids long. From germline, CDR1 is KGHSH and CDR2 LQKENI.

V usage is TRBV11-3 and J usage is TRBJ1-6; D remains ambiguous. V shed 1 base and J shed 9 bases, with 7 bases lying between them. The CDR3 sequence is 13 residues long. From germline, CDR1 is SGHNT and CDR2 YENEEA. CDR3 nucleotide sequence: TGTGCCAGCAGCTTAGTGCCGAGTTCACCCCTCCACTTT. Translating gives CASSLVPSSPLHF.

This clone was seen more than once but under ten times. The J gene is TRBJ1-6, the V gene TRBV2; D possibly corresponds to TRBD1 (6 bases). V lost 10 bases, J lost 6 bases, and 16 bases lay in between. The V gene's germline CDR1 is SNHLY and CDR2 FYNNEI. The CDR3 is made up of 14 amino acids. CDR3 region: CATLRQAPNSPLHF. CDR3 coding DNA: TGTGCCACCCTAAGACAGGCGCCTAATTCACCCCTCCACTTT. The full variable domain, with the rest looked up from reference TRBV2 and TRBJ1-6, is EPEVTQTPSHQVTQMGQEVILRCVPISNHLYFYWYRQILGQKVEFLVSFYNNEISEKSEIFDDQFSVERPDGSNFTLKIRSTKLEDSAMYFCATLRQAPNSPLHFGNGTRLTVT.

The chain links TRBV12-5 to TRBJ1-1, with D uncertain. Trimming removed 10 bases from V and 3 bases from J, with 6 bases in between. The germline V gene has CDR1 LGHNT and CDR2 FRNRAP. The CDR3 is 10 amino acids. The CDR3 loop reads CATGYTEAFF. The CDR3 DNA reads TGTGCTACCGGGTACACTGAAGCTTTCTTT.

The chain is built from TRBV3-1 (or the pseudogene TRBV3-2) and TRBJ1-1, with TRBD1 as a possible D gene (5 bases). Germline CDR1 reads LGHDT; CDR2 reads YNNKEL (reference sequence). This CDR3 comprises 14 residues. The V end was cut by 0 bases, the J end by 4 bases, with 9 bases between. The DNA of the CDR3 is TGTGCCAGCAGCCAAGAAAGGGGTAGCACTGAAGCTTTCTTT. Encoded protein: CASSQERGSTEAFF.

The chain has TRBV11-2 and TRBJ2-5, with 9 bases that match TRBD2. The CDR3 sequence is 13 residues long. V dropped 0 bases and J dropped 14; count of bases not matched to a gene: 7. Germline CDR1 and CDR2: SGHAT and FQNNGV. The CDR3 nucleotides read TGTGCCAGCAGCTTAGATCGTAGCGGGAGATCATACTTC. Its translation: CASSLDRSGRSYF.

This clone was detected only a few times. The chain carries TRBV28 and TRBJ2-7; the D gene is possibly TRBD1 (5 bases). Germline CDR1 and CDR2: MDHEN and SYDVKM. This CDR3 contains 13 residues. Trimming stripped 2 bases from V and 5 bases from J, with 10 bases between. Written as DNA, the CDR3 is TGTGCCAGCAGTTTAGTAGGGGTGCACGAGCAGTACTTC. Its translation: CASSLVGVHEQYF.

The rearrangement links TRBV9 to TRBJ1-5; possible D gene TRBD1, 6 bases. The CDR3 is 16 amino acids. V was shortened by 0 bases and J by 8 bases, with 18 bases between the two germline ends. Germline values: CDR1 SGDLS, CDR2 YYNGEE. The CDR3 coding sequence is TGTGCCAGCAGCGTAGGGGCACAGGGCCCTTCGGAGCCCCAGCATTTT. It encodes CASSVGAQGPSEPQHF. Looking up the rest from reference TRBV9 and TRBJ1-5 gives the full variable domain: DSGVTQTPKHLITATGQRVTLRCSPRSGDLSVYWYQQSLDQGLQFLIQYYNGEERAKGNILERFSAQQFPDLHSELNLSSLELGDSALYFCASSVGAQGPSEPQHFGDGTRLSIL.

This sequence joins TRBV2 and TRBJ1-5; D unclear. This CDR3 has 15 residues. The germline gives CDR1 SNHLY, CDR2 FYNNEI. V was trimmed by 3 bases and J by 7 bases, leaving 16 bases between them. DNA of the CDR3: TGTGCCAGCAGTGACCCCCCGTGGAGGTTCCAGCCCCAGCATTTT. Protein: CASSDPPWRFQPQHF.

This chain uses TRBV19 with TRBJ1-5; TRBD1 agrees at 7 bases. The CDR3 runs to 16 residues. Trimming cost V 4 bases and J 3 bases; bases outside gene matches: 9. Looked up from germline, CDR1 is LNHDA and CDR2 is SQIVND (reference sequence). CDR3 nucleotide sequence: TGTGCCAGTAGTAGGACAGGCCAGCAGGACAATCAGCCCCAGCATTTT. It specifies CASSRTGQQDNQPQHF.

The rearrangement uses TRBV6-5 and TRBJ1-1; maybe TRBD1 (5 bases). CDR1 MNHEY and CDR2 SVGAGI come from the germline V gene. Trimming removed 8 bases from V and 0 bases from J, with 16 bases in between. This CDR3 has 15 amino acids. This CDR3 reads CASSSRQLVNTEAFF. The CDR3 coding sequence is TGTGCCAGCTCGAGTAGACAGTTAGTGAACACTGAAGCTTTCTTT.

The chain is built from TRBV13 and TRBJ1-4; 7 bases map to TRBD1. J lost 7 bases, V lost 0 bases, and 2 bases had no gene match. The germline V gene has CDR1 PRHDT and CDR2 FYEKMQ (reference sequence). This CDR3 contains 14 residues. DNA for the CDR3: TGTGCCAGCAGCTTAGGGGGGACAGCTGAAAAACTGTTTTTT. Amino acid sequence: CASSLGGTAEKLFF.

The CDR3 spells CASSPRGQGGNQPQHF. CDR3 nucleotides: TGTGCCAGCTCACCTCGCGGACAGGGAGGTAATCAGCCCCAGCATTTT. The rearrangement joins TRBV18 to TRBJ1-5; TRBD1 aligns across 8 bases. Germline CDR1 reads KGHSH; CDR2 reads LQKENI. The CDR3 is 16 amino acids. The ends lost 3 bases at V and 4 bases at J; junction bases unmatched: 8.

This clone was counted between two and nine times. The chain carries TRBV6-6 and TRBJ2-1; 9 nucleotides match TRBD1. Germline V gene sequence: CDR1 MNHNY, CDR2 SVGAGI (reference sequence). This CDR3 contains 15 residues. With V trimmed by 8 bases and J by 3 bases, 8 bases remained unmatched. The CDR3: CASAKGQGNYNEQFF. The CDR3 bases are TGTGCCAGCGCGAAGGGACAGGGAAACTACAATGAGCAGTTCTTC.

The chain uses TRBV5-1 and TRBJ1-2, with D perhaps TRBD1 (5 bases). Deletions cut 4 bases from V and 7 bases from J, with 17 bases between. CDR3 length: 14 amino acids. Germline V gives CDR1 SGHRS, CDR2 YFSETQ. CDR3 loop: CASSLAGETSGYTF. The CDR3 DNA reads TGCGCCAGCAGCCTGGCGGGGGAAACTTCTGGCTACACCTTC.

The chain couples TRBV6-5 to TRBJ1-1, with D tentatively TRBD1 (6 bases). The germline V and J ends were trimmed by 6 bases and 11 bases, with 25 bases remaining between them. The CDR3 is made up of 15 amino acids. Looked up from germline, CDR1 is MNHEY and CDR2 is SVGAGI. For the CDR3, the DNA is TGTGCCAGCAGACTTAGTGGGCCCAGGGGTCTTTTGGCTTTCTTT. It specifies CASRLSGPRGLLAFF.

The chain uses TRBV5-4 and TRBJ1-1; D gene ambiguous. In germline, CDR1 is SGHNT, CDR2 YYREEE (reference sequence). Trimming cost V 4 bases and J 5 bases, with 9 bases left between them. The CDR3 totals 12 residues. The CDR3 coding sequence is TGTGCCAGCAGCGCCTCACATACTGAAGCTTTCTTT. This gives the protein CASSASHTEAFF. The full variable domain, its missing parts supplied by reference TRBV5-4 and TRBJ1-1, is ETGVTQSPTHLIKTRGQQVTLRCSSQSGHNTVSWYQQALGQGPQFIFQYYREEENGRGNFPPRFSGLQFPNYSSELNVNALELDDSALYLCASSASHTEAFFGQGTRLTVV.